This entry lists 2 T cell receptor beta chains sequenced from one sample in a study of T-cell memory formation after mild COVID-19. TCRdb reanalysed the 5' RACE reads using MiXCR and keeps one entry per CDR3 protein. This sample has 300,000 to 400,000 distinct CDR3 sequences, with 25% to 30% found just once. Sequenced: PBMCs or a T cell subset sorted from them (not recorded which). The receptors originated from an adult woman who had mild COVID-19 (a few samples of this study predate the infection). Cell type and time point are not known.

This clonotype has more than one count but fewer than ten. The chain joins TRBV7-2 to TRBJ2-7; TRBD1 aligns across 7 bases. Germline loops: CDR1 SGHTA, CDR2 FQGNSA. This CDR3 has 13 amino acids. V shed 6 bases, J shed 7 bases, and the junction held 9 bases outside the gene matches. CDR3 nucleotide sequence: TGTGCCAGCAGTAGGGACAGAACTAATGAGCAGTACTTC. This gives the protein CASSRDRTNEQYF.

The J gene is TRBJ2-7, the V gene TRBV10-3; 12 bases align to TRBD1. The CDR3 is 14 amino acids. Per the germline V gene, CDR1 is ENHRY and CDR2 is SYGVKD. Losses at the gene ends were 11 bases for V and 4 bases for J; bases not matched to a gene: 9. CDR3 nucleotide sequence: TGTGCCGCTCAGGCGGGACAGGGGGCTTACGAGCAGTACTTC. Its protein product is CAAQAGQGAYEQYF.